A single sample gave rise to the 20 T cell receptor beta chains below, sequenced in a study of blood T cell repertoires in COVID-19 (dated by TCRdb to about 2020). To prepare the library, the immunoSEQ multiplex PCR assay was applied. Sourced from immuneACCESS, this table was stored by TCRdb with only in-frame sequences that have V and J called. A share of the clones is absent; for the studies checked, an unresolved V gene accounts for under half, and the remainder has no known explanation. The sample table contains some 300,000 clones; only one count was recorded for over 85% of them. Approximately 1.8% of the sample is taken by the ten largest. Sequenced: peripheral blood. These receptors were obtained from a woman in her twenties or thirties with COVID-19, enrolled during active disease.

V is TRBV9 and J is TRBJ2-3, with 9 bases identical to TRBD2. CDR3 length equals 15 residues. With 4 bases clipped from V and 5 bases from J, the junction kept 8 bases outside the gene matches. The germline CDR1 and CDR2 sequences are SGDLS and YYNGEE. This CDR3 is CASSPRGAGGDTQYF. The CDR3 DNA reads as TGTGCCAGCAGCCCTCGTGGAGCGGGGGGAGATACGCAGTATTTT.

The rearrangement joins TRBV19 to TRBJ1-1; D gene uncertain. CDR1 LNHDA and CDR2 SQIVND come from the germline V gene (reference sequence). This CDR3 spans 16 amino acids. V shed 3 bases and J shed 0 bases, with 14 bases lying between them. Here the CDR3 reads CASSIGTRGLNTEAFF. The CDR3 nucleotides are TGTGCCAGTAGTATCGGTACGCGAGGGTTGAACACTGAAGCTTTCTTT.

The DNA of the CDR3 is TGTGCCAGCACCCTAGAGGGTGGCACTGAAGCTTTCTTT. The encoded protein is CASTLEGGTEAFF. This sequence joins TRBV2 and TRBJ1-1; D gene unclear. Germline V gene sequence: CDR1 SNHLY, CDR2 FYNNEI. The CDR3 is 13 amino acids. V lost 7 bases to trimming and J lost 4 bases, with 13 bases between them.

This clone was counted only a few times. The chain uses TRBV6-5 and TRBJ2-7, with TRBD1 identical over 8 bases. The J segment lost 4 bases and the V segment lost 5 bases, leaving 7 bases of the junction unmatched. The germline CDR1 and CDR2 sequences are MNHEY and SVGAGI. This CDR3 has 14 residues. CDR3 protein: CASSRRDRLYEQYF. The CDR3 bases are TGTGCCAGCAGTCGCCGGGACAGGCTTTACGAGCAGTACTTC.

The table lists this clone with a few counts. The chain links TRBV6-5 to TRBJ1-2, with 11 bases identical to TRBD1. CDR1 is MNHEY, CDR2 SVGAGI, per germline. The CDR3 is made up of 15 amino acids. The V segment lost 2 bases and the J segment 7 bases; nucleotides outside the gene matches: 6. CDR3 sequence (DNA): TGTGCCAGCAGTTACAGGGACAGGGGGGTCCGTGGCTACACCTTC. Protein: CASSYRDRGVRGYTF.

This chain uses TRBV4-1 with TRBJ1-2; 7 bases agree with TRBD1. The germline gives CDR1 MGHRA, CDR2 YSYEKL. Losses at the gene ends were 2 bases for V and 3 bases for J; bases not matched to a gene: 6. The CDR3 is 15 residues long. The DNA of the CDR3 is TGCGCCAGCAGCCAACGATCCAGGGGGGACTATGGCTACACCTTC. Translation gives CASSQRSRGDYGYTF.

The V gene is TRBV18, the J gene TRBJ1-1; D unclear. Trimming pared 2 bases from V and 5 bases from J, leaving 15 bases between. Germline CDR1 KGHSH, CDR2 LQKENI. This CDR3 has 15 amino acids. This CDR3 is CASSPKEALRTEAFF. In DNA, the CDR3 is TGTGCCAGCTCACCAAAGGAGGCCCTTAGGACTGAAGCTTTCTTT.

This clone was recorded a few times. The chain is built from TRBV4-1 and TRBJ1-4; D might be TRBD1 (6 bases). The CDR3 has 14 amino acids. V dropped 4 bases and J dropped 4 bases, with 10 bases sitting between them. Germline V CDR1 and CDR2: MGHRA, YSYEKL. The CDR3 spells CASSPDRFNEKLFF. DNA of the CDR3: TGCGCCAGCAGCCCCGACAGGTTTAATGAAAAACTGTTTTTT.

The V and J genes are TRBV6-5 and TRBJ2-7; 8 bases match TRBD1. J gave up 6 bases and V 3 bases, and 4 bases lay outside the gene matches. This CDR3 spans 13 amino acids. Germline V gene data show CDR1 as MNHEY and CDR2 as SVGAGI. The CDR3 DNA follows: TGTGCCAGCAGTTATAGGACAGGGATCGAGCAGTACTTC. Translated: CASSYRTGIEQYF.

This chain uses TRBV18 with TRBJ2-2; no clear D. V was pared by 2 bases and J by 0 bases, with 4 bases between. Per the germline V gene, CDR1 is KGHSH and CDR2 is LQKENI. This CDR3 region has 14 residues. The CDR3 nucleotides read TGTGCCAGCTCACCATCAACGAACACCGGGGAGCTGTTTTTT. Encoded protein: CASSPSTNTGELFF.

This sequence joins TRBV5-6 and TRBJ1-6; 7 bases match TRBD1. Trimming removed 4 bases from V and 9 bases from J; junction bases left unmatched: 7. The CDR3 has 14 amino acids. Germline V gives CDR1 SGHDT, CDR2 YYEEEE. CDR3 residues: CASSPRQGSSPLHF. CDR3 DNA: TGTGCCAGCAGCCCCCGACAGGGCTCTTCACCCCTCCACTTT.

The V gene is TRBV4-1, the J gene TRBJ1-6; D is possibly TRBD1 (5 bases). The CDR3 loop spans 15 amino acids. Trimming took off 1 base at V and 10 bases at J, with 14 bases between the two ends. CDR1 is MGHRA and CDR2 is YSYEKL in the germline V gene. The CDR3 is CASSQGPAGKSPLHF. The CDR3 coding sequence is TGCGCCAGCAGCCAAGGCCCGGCAGGGAAGTCACCCCTCCACTTT.

This clone was recorded once. J is TRBJ1-2 and V is TRBV5-8; D call uncertain. CDR1 is SGHTS and CDR2 is YDEGEE in the germline V gene. The CDR3 covers 16 residues. The V and J ends lost 4 bases and 0 bases respectively, with 16 bases between them. In DNA form, the CDR3 reads TGTGCCAGCAGCGCAACTTATTCCCGGGCTAACTATGGCTACACCTTC. It codes for CASSATYSRANYGYTF.

The rearrangement uses TRBV30 and TRBJ1-6; TRBD1 matches at 7 bases. Trimming cost V 4 bases and J 7 bases; bases outside gene matches: 7. CDR1 is GTSNPN, CDR2 SVGIG, per germline (reference sequence). This CDR3 comprises 14 residues. The CDR3 spells CAWTPGQVNSPLHF. The CDR3 bases are TGTGCCTGGACCCCCGGACAGGTGAATTCACCCCTCCACTTT.

The chain joins TRBV6-5 to TRBJ1-2; D uncertain. The CDR3 is made up of 14 amino acids. The V gene's germline CDR1 is MNHEY and CDR2 SVGAGI. V was cut by 7 bases and J by 2 bases, with 14 bases left in between. The CDR3: CASTTGQVNYGYTF. CDR3 in DNA: TGTGCCAGCACTACTGGGCAGGTGAACTATGGCTACACCTTC.

The V and J genes are TRBV6-4 and TRBJ2-5; 10 bases map to TRBD1. This CDR3 is built from 15 residues. Germline V gives CDR1 MRHNA, CDR2 SNTAGT. The junction had 9 bases not matched to a gene; V was cut back by 7 bases and J by 4 bases. The CDR3 coding sequence is TGTGCCAGCAAGGCCGGGACAGGGGAGACAGAGACCCAGTACTTC. Protein: CASKAGTGETETQYF.

The sample holds a few counts of this clone. The J gene is TRBJ2-7, the V gene TRBV28, with 9 bases identical to TRBD1. This CDR3 spans 14 amino acids. V trimming: 6 bases; J trimming: 7 bases; junction bases outside the gene matches: 10. The germline CDR1 and CDR2 sequences are MDHEN and SYDVKM. This CDR3 reads CASSRTGASREQYV. The CDR3 DNA reads as TGTGCCAGCAGCCGGACAGGGGCTTCGAGGGAGCAGTACGTC.

The chain joins TRBV5-1 to TRBJ1-1; TRBD1 matches at 9 bases. The CDR3 runs to 16 residues. Germline values: CDR1 SGHRS, CDR2 YFSETQ. Trimming at V came to 0 bases and at J to 0 bases, leaving 3 bases not matched to a gene. CDR3 sequence (DNA): TGCGCCAGCAGCTTGGAGGGACAGGGTATGAACACTGAAGCTTTCTTT. Its translation is CASSLEGQGMNTEAFF.

The rearrangement links TRBV7-3 to TRBJ1-6, with D possibly TRBD1 on 5 matching bases. V shed 5 bases and J shed 7 bases, with 12 bases lying between them. Germline values: CDR1 SGHTA, CDR2 FQGTGA. The CDR3 is 14 amino acids. CDR3 amino acids: CASSPGLPNSPLHF. The CDR3 DNA is TGTGCCAGCAGCCCGGGACTCCCGAATTCACCCCTCCACTTT.

J is TRBJ2-3 and V is TRBV7-8; a weak D match, TRBD1 (5 bases). Germline V gives CDR1 SGHVS, CDR2 FQNEAQ. With 0 bases removed from V and 4 bases from J, the gap between germline ends came to 8 bases. The length of the CDR3 is 14 residues. This CDR3 reads CASSLAGRADTQYF. DNA of the CDR3: TGTGCCAGCAGCTTAGCAGGCAGGGCAGATACGCAGTATTTT. Together with reference TRBV7-8 and TRBJ2-3, the CDR3 gives the full variable domain: GAGVSQSPRYKVAKRGQDVALRCDPISGHVSLFWYQQALGQGPEFLTYFQNEAQLDKSGLPSDRFFAERPEGSVSTLKIQRTQQEDSAVYLCASSLAGRADTQYFGPGTRLTVL.